These 5 T cell receptor beta chains originate from one sample sequenced in a study of beta chain features in type 1 diabetes. As every portion of the isolated RNA was reverse transcribed, the sequencing read expressed TCRB transcripts. TCRdb's table, derived via immunoSEQ multiplex PCR, lists solely in-frame clones and lacks some. Of 430,000 or so clones listed, roughly 11% were seen once; the top ten hold about 0.045%. Sequencing input: naive CD4+ T cells from blood. The receptors stem from a woman between 18 and 30 years old in good health.

A remark on this clone: The same CDR3 also results from other DNA sequences found in this sample. The chain uses TRBV28 and TRBJ2-6; perhaps TRBD2 as D (5 bases). Germline V gene lookup returns CDR1 MDHEN and CDR2 SYDVKM. V dropped 9 bases and J dropped 1 base, with 7 bases sitting between them. The CDR3 runs to 13 residues. The CDR3, as DNA: TGTGCCAGTCGGAGGTCTGGGGCCAACGTCCTGACTTTC. Protein: CASRRSGANVLTF. The full variable domain, in which reference TRBV28 and TRBJ2-6 provide the parts outside the CDR3, is DVKVTQSSRYLVKRTGEKVFLECVQDMDHENMFWYRQDPGLGLRLIYFSYDVKMKEKGDIPEGYSVSREKKERFSLILESASTNQTSMYLCASRRSGANVLTFGAGSRLTVL.

The CDR3 nucleotides are TGCAGTACTCCATTTCGCGAGACCCAGTACTTC. It specifies CSTPFRETQYF. The rearrangement uses TRBV20-1 and TRBJ2-5; no clear D. Germline assignment: CDR1 DFQATT and CDR2 SNEGSKA (reference sequence). The V and J ends lost 8 bases and 5 bases respectively, with 12 bases between them. The CDR3 sequence is 11 residues long.

To note about this clone: Germline is not matched at one junction end, which may reflect a read error. The chain has TRBV4-2 and TRBJ2-1, with D perhaps given as TRBD1 or TRBD2 (5 bases each). From germline, CDR1 is LGHNA and CDR2 YNFKEQ. The CDR3 has 16 amino acids. In nucleotides, the CDR3 is TGTGCCAGCAACCAAAACGGGGACCTCTCCTACAATGAGCAGTTCTTC. It specifies CASNQNGDLSYNEQFF.

This clone was found a few times. The V call is TRBV18, the J call TRBJ2-1; 10 nucleotides line up with TRBD2. CDR3 length: 15 amino acids. The germline gives CDR1 KGHSH, CDR2 LQKENI. V lost 3 bases to trimming and J lost 4 bases; unmatched junction nucleotides: 3. The DNA for the CDR3 is TGTGCCAGCTCACCTGGACTAGCGGATTACAATGAGCAGTTCTTC. Protein: CASSPGLADYNEQFF.

The chain links TRBV6-6 to TRBJ2-2, with D unresolved. Germline CDR1 and CDR2: MNHNY and SVGAGI (reference sequence). This CDR3 is 13 amino acids long. Between the trimmed V and J ends, which lost 7 bases and 1 base, there was a span of 7 bases. The CDR3 loop reads CASKVLNTGELFF. The CDR3 nucleotides are TGTGCCAGCAAGGTTTTGAACACCGGGGAGCTGTTTTTT.